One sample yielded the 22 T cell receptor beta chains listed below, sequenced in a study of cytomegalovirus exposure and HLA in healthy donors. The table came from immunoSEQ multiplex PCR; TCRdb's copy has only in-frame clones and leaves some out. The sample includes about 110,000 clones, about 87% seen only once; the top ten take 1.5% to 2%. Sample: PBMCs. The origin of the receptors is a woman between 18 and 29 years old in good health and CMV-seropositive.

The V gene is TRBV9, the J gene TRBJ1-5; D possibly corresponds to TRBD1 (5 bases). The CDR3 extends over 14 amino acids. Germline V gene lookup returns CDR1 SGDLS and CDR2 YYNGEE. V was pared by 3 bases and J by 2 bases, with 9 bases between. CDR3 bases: TGTGCCAGCAGCGCCTGGGGGGGCAATCAGCCCCAGCATTTT. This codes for CASSAWGGNQPQHF.

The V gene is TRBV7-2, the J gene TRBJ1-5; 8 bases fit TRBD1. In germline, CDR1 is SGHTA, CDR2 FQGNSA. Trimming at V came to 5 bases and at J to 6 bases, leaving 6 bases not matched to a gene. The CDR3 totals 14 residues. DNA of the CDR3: TGTGCCAGCAGCCTAACAGGGGGGGGTCAGCCCCAGCATTTT. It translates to CASSLTGGGQPQHF.

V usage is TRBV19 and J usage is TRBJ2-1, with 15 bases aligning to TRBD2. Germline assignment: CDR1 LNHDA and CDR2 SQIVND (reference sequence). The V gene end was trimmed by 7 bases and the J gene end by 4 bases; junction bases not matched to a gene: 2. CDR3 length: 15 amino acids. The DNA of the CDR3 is TGTGCCAGTAAAGGGACTAGCGGGGGGTACAATGAGCAGTTCTTC. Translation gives CASKGTSGGYNEQFF.

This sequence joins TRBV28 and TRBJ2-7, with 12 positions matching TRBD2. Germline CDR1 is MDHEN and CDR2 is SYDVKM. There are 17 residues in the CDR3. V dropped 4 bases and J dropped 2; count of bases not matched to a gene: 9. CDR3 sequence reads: CASSCLTLAGGPYEQYV. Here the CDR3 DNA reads TGTGCCAGCAGTTGCCTTACACTAGCGGGGGGTCCCTACGAGCAGTACGTC.

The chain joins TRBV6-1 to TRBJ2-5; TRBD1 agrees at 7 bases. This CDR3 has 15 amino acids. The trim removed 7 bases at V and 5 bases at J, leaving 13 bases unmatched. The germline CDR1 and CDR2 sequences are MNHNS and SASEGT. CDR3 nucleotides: TGTGCCAGCACCGAAGACAGGGTCGGACACGAGACCCAGTACTTC. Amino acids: CASTEDRVGHETQYF.

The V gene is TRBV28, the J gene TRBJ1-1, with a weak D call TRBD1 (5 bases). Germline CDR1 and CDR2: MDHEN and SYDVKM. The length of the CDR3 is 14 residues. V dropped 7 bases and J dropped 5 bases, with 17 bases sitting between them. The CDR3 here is CASTVSKGRTEAFF. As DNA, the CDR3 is TGTGCCAGCACCGTCTCCAAGGGGAGGACTGAAGCTTTCTTT.

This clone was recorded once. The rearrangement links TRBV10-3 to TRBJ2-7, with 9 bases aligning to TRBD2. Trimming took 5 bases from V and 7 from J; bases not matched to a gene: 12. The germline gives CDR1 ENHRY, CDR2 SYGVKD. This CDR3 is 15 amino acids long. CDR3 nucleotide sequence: TGTGCCATCAGTAATAGCGGGGGCCTGATGGGGGAGCAGTACTTC. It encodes CAISNSGGLMGEQYF.

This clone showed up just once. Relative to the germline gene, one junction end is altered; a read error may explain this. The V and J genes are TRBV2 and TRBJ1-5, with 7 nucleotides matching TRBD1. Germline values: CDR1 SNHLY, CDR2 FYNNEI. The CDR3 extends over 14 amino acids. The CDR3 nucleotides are TGTGCCAGCAGTGAAGTCGGACCGACAGGGCCACCCGATTTT. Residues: CASSEVGPTGPPDF.

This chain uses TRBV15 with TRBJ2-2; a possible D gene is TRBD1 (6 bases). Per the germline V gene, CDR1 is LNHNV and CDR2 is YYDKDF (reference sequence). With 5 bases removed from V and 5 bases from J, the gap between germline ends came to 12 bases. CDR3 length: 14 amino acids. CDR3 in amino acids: CATSHTGSTGELFF. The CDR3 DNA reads TGTGCCACCAGCCATACAGGGTCTACCGGGGAGCTGTTTTTT.

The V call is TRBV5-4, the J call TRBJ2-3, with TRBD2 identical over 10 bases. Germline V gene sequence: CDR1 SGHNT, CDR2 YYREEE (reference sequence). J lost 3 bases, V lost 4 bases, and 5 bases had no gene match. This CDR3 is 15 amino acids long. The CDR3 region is CASSAAGGPTDTQYF. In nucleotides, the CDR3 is TGTGCCAGCAGCGCAGCGGGGGGGCCGACAGATACGCAGTATTTT.

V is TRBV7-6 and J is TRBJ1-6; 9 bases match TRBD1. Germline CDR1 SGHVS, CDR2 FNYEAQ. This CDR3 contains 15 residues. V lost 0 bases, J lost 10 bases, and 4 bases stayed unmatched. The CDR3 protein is CASSLAGTGFSPLHF. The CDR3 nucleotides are TGTGCCAGCAGCTTAGCGGGGACAGGGTTCTCACCCCTCCACTTT.

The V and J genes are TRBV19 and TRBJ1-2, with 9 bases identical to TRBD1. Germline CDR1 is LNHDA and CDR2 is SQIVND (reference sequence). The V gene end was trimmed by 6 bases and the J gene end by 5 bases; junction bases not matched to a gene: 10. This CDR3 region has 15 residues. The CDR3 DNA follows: TGTGCCAGTAGCCCCTGGACAGGGGTAAATTATGGCTACACCTTC. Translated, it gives CASSPWTGVNYGYTF.

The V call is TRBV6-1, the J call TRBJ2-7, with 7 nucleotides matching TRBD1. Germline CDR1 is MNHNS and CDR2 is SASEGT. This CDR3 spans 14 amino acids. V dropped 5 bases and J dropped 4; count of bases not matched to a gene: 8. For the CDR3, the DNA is TGTGCCAGCAGTACAAGGACAGGAGCTTACGAGCAGTACTTC. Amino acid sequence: CASSTRTGAYEQYF.

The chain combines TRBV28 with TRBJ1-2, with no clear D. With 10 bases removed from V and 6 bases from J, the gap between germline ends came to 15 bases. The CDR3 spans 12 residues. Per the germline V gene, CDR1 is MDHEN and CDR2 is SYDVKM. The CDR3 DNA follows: TGTGCCATCAAAGAAGGCGGAAATGGCTACACCTTC. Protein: CAIKEGGNGYTF.

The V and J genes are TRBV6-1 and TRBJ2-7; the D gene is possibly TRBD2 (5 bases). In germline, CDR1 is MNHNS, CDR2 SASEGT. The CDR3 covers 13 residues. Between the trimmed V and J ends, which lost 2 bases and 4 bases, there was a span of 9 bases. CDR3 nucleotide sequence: TGTGCCAGCAGTGAATTAGGGAGTTACGAGCAGTACGTC. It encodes CASSELGSYEQYV.

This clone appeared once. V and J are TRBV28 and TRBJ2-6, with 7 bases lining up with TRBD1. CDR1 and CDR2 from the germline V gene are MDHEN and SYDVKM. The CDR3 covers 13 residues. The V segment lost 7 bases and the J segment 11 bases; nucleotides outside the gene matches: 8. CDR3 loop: CASNGQAHDVLTF. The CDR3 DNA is TGTGCCAGCAACGGACAGGCCCACGACGTCCTGACTTTC.

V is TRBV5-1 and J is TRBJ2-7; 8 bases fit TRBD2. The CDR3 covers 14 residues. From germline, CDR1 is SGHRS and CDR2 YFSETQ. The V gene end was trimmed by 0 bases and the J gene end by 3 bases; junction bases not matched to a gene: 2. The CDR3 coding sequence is TGCGCCAGCAGCTTGGACGGGGGGGGCTACGAGCAGTACGTC. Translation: CASSLDGGGYEQYV.

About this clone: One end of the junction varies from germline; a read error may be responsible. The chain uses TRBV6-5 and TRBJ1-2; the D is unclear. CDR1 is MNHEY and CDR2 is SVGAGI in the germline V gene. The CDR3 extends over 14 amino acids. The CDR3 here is CARSYRSGLEGYTF. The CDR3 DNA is TGTGCCAGAAGTTACCGATCGGGGTTGGAGGGCTACACCTTC.

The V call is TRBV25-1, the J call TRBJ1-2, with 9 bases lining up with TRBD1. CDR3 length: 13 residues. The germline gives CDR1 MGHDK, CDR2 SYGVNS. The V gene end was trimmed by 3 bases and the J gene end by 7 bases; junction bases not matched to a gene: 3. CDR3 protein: CASSEGQGLGYTF. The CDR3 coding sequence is TGTGCCAGCAGTGAGGGACAGGGACTTGGCTACACCTTC.

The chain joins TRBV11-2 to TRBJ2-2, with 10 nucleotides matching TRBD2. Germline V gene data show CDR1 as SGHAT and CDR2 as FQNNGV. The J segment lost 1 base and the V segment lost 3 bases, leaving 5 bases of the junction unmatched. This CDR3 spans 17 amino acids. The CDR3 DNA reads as TGTGCCAGCAGCTTTCCTAGCGGGAGAAGGAACACCGGGGAGCTGTTTTTT. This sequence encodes CASSFPSGRRNTGELFF.

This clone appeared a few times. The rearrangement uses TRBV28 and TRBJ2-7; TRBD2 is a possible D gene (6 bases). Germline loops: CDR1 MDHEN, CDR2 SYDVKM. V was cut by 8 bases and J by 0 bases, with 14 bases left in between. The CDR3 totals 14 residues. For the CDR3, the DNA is TGTGCCAGCTCTGGGGGGACGAGCTCCTACGAGCAGTACGTC. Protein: CASSGGTSSYEQYV.

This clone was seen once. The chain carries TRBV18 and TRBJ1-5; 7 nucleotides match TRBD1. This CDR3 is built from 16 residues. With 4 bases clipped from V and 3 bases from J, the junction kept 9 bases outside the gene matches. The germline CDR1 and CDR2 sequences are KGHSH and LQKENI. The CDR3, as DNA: TGTGCCAGCTCACTAGGTCCGGGACAGCTCAATCAGCCCCAGCATTTT. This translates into CASSLGPGQLNQPQHF.